The 7 T cell receptor beta chains reported below all come from one sample, sequenced in a study of cytotoxic CD8 clonotypes in ibrutinib-treated CLL. TCRdb's table, derived via immunoSEQ multiplex PCR, lists solely in-frame clones and lacks some. The sample yields roughly 150,000 clones, under 85% seen once. The input for sequencing was PBMCs, taken after 24 months of ibrutinib treatment. The receptors come from a human donor with chronic lymphocytic leukemia.

The rearrangement uses TRBV11-1 and TRBJ2-3; 7 bases line up with TRBD2. CDR3 length: 17 amino acids. CDR1 is SGHAT and CDR2 is FQDESV in the germline V gene (reference sequence). The trim removed 2 bases at V and 4 bases at J, leaving 12 bases unmatched. The CDR3 DNA sequence: TGTGCCAGCAGCTTACCACCACGGGCGGGGAGGGCAGATACGCAGTATTTT. It encodes CASSLPPRAGRADTQYF.

This clone was counted a single time. Written as DNA, the CDR3 is TGTGCCAGTGGGAAGGGCCGGAACTATGGCTACACCTTC. It is translated as CASGKGRNYGYTF. The J gene is TRBJ1-2, the V gene TRBV19; D uncertain. CDR1 and CDR2 (germline): LNHDA, SQIVND (reference sequence). V was cut by 8 bases and J by 2 bases, with 12 bases left in between. The CDR3 runs to 13 residues.

The genes are TRBV27 and TRBJ1-5; D not certain. Trimming removed 10 bases from V and 0 bases from J, with 7 bases in between. The germline CDR1 and CDR2 sequences are MNHEY and SMNVEV (reference sequence). CDR3 length: 12 amino acids. The CDR3 spells CATGDSNQPQHF. The CDR3, as DNA: TGTGCCACTGGGGATAGCAATCAGCCCCAGCATTTT.

The rearrangement uses TRBV18 and TRBJ1-3; D is ambiguous. Looked up from germline, CDR1 is KGHSH and CDR2 is LQKENI. The CDR3 consists of 16 residues. V was trimmed by 3 bases and J by 0 bases, leaving 12 bases between them. CDR3 residues: CASSPDTPSSGNTIYF. DNA of the CDR3: TGTGCCAGCTCACCGGATACTCCAAGCTCTGGAAACACCATATATTTT.

This clone was counted a few times. V is TRBV14 and J is TRBJ2-7; D gene ambiguous. This CDR3 comprises 17 residues. The V gene's germline CDR1 is SGHDN and CDR2 FVKESK. Trimming took 0 bases from V and 0 from J, leaving 15 bases between them. Here the CDR3 DNA reads TGTGCCAGCAGCCAAGAAGGTGTGACTCTTGGCTCCTACGAGCAGTACTTC. It encodes CASSQEGVTLGSYEQYF.

The chain uses TRBV6-1 and TRBJ2-7; D ambiguous. The germline gives CDR1 MNHNS, CDR2 SASEGT. Deletions cut 3 bases from V and 4 bases from J, with 4 bases between. CDR3 length equals 11 residues. This chain's CDR3 is CASSDRYEQYF. DNA for the CDR3: TGTGCCAGCAGTGATCGTTACGAGCAGTACTTC.

The V and J genes are TRBV28 and TRBJ2-3; D ambiguous. The CDR3 contains 14 residues. CDR1 is MDHEN and CDR2 is SYDVKM in the germline V gene. V was trimmed by 4 bases and J by 1 base, leaving 9 bases between them. The CDR3 region has the DNA TGTGCCAGCAGTTCGAGGTTGCGCACAGATACGCAGTATTTT. This translates into CASSSRLRTDTQYF.